The 9 T cell receptor beta chains below all came from one sample that was sequenced in a study of T-cell memory formation after mild COVID-19. From the 5' RACE reads, TCRdb called clonotypes with MiXCR, one entry per CDR3 protein. This repertoire shows roughly 350,000 distinct CDR3 sequences, around a fifth found once; its top ten account for around 13%. The sequenced sample consisted of PBMCs or a T cell subset sorted from them (not recorded which). Every receptor here comes from an adult woman who had mild COVID-19 (a few samples of this study predate the infection). Cell type and time point are not known.

This clonotype has just a few counts. V is TRBV6-2 or TRBV6-3 and J is TRBJ2-1; a weak D match, TRBD2 (6 bases). Per the germline V gene, CDR1 is MNHEY and CDR2 is SVGEGT. The CDR3 has 13 residues. V lost 9 bases to trimming and J lost 0 bases, with 9 bases between them. The DNA of the CDR3 is TGTGCCAGTACGACTAGCTCCTACAATGAGCAGTTCTTC. It specifies CASTTSSYNEQFF.

V and J are TRBV12-3 or TRBV12-4 and TRBJ1-2, with 8 bases lining up with TRBD1. Unmatched junction bases numbered 10, after V lost 5 bases and J lost 8 bases. The CDR3 is 14 residues long. As DNA, the CDR3 is TGTGCCAGCAGTCCCTCGTTACAGGGGGGCGGCTACACCTTC. Protein: CASSPSLQGGGYTF.

This rearrangement joins TRBV12-3 or TRBV12-4 to TRBJ1-1, with TRBD1 as a possible D gene (5 bases). CDR3 length: 18 amino acids. With 2 bases removed from V and 5 bases from J, the gap between germline ends came to 24 bases. DNA for the CDR3: TGTGCCAGCAGTTTACGGAGATTGGGATTCGGGGGTGGGACTGAAGCTTTCTTT. Its translation is CASSLRRLGFGGGTEAFF.

The sample holds a few counts of this clonotype. This sequence joins TRBV27 and TRBJ2-5; 11 bases map to TRBD1. J was trimmed by 2 bases and V by 5 bases; bases with no gene match: 4. The CDR3 length is 15 residues. The V gene's germline CDR1 is MNHEY and CDR2 SMNVEV (reference sequence). Here the CDR3 DNA reads TGTGCCAGCAGTGTAGGGACAGGGGGACAAGAGACCCAGTACTTC. Translated: CASSVGTGGQETQYF.

In this sample, this clonotype turned up a few times. The V and J genes are TRBV6-1 and TRBJ2-2; D ambiguous. V was cut by 8 bases and J by 5 bases, with 6 bases left in between. Germline V CDR1 and CDR2: MNHNS, SASEGT. CDR3 size: 11 residues. The CDR3: CASEQTGELFF. The CDR3 coding sequence is TGTGCCAGCGAGCAGACCGGGGAGCTGTTTTTT.

In its sample, this clonotype was seen a few times. The rearrangement links TRBV9 to TRBJ2-3, with D possibly matching TRBD1 (6 bases). This CDR3 has 13 amino acids. Trimming shortened V by 8 bases and J by 5 bases, and 15 bases separated the two germline ends. Germline values: CDR1 SGDLS, CDR2 YYNGEE. CDR3 nucleotides: TGTGCCAGTGGACAGAACCCCCTAGATACGCAGTATTTT. This translates into CASGQNPLDTQYF. The full variable domain, in which reference TRBV9 and TRBJ2-3 provide the parts outside the CDR3, is DSGVTQTPKHLITATGQRVTLRCSPRSGDLSVYWYQQSLDQGLQFLIQYYNGEERAKGNILERFSAQQFPDLHSELNLSSLELGDSALYFCASGQNPLDTQYFGPGTRLTVL.

This rearrangement joins TRBV7-8 to TRBJ2-7; maybe TRBD2 (7 bases). V was trimmed by 1 base and J by 5 bases, leaving 21 bases between them. Germline lookup yields CDR1 SGHVS and CDR2 FQNEAQ. The CDR3 runs to 17 residues. The CDR3 loop reads CASSLGGGGGLSDEQYF. CDR3 in DNA: TGTGCCAGCAGCTTAGGGGGGGGCGGGGGCCTCAGTGACGAGCAGTACTTC.

V and J are TRBV4-3 and TRBJ2-4; TRBD1 matches at 8 bases. Looked up from germline, CDR1 is LGHNA and CDR2 is YSLEER. This CDR3 comprises 13 residues. With V trimmed by 3 bases and J by 8 bases, 3 bases remained unmatched. Written as DNA, the CDR3 is TGCGCCAGCAGCCAGGACAGGGAGGACATTCAGTACTTC. Translating it yields CASSQDREDIQYF.

This clonotype turned up a few times. J is TRBJ2-3 and V is TRBV5-1; 9 bases map to TRBD2. V lost 4 bases, J lost 0 bases, and 3 bases stayed unmatched. Germline CDR1 is SGHRS and CDR2 is YFSETQ. This CDR3 contains 15 residues. This chain's CDR3 is CASSGSGGSTDTQYF. The CDR3 DNA sequence: TGCGCCAGCAGCGGTAGCGGGGGAAGCACAGATACGCAGTATTTT.